This T cell receptor (beta chain) was identified during a study of molecular identifiers for immune sequencing clone quantification. This clonotype was seen a few times. Germline-derived CDR1 and CDR2 are SGHDT and YYEEEE. This CDR3 contains 12 residues. V was clipped by 3 bases and J by 8 bases, with 10 bases between them. The bulk TCR libraries were made with methods described before and with listed TCR primers. TCRdb fed the PCR reads into MiXCR, producing one record per CDR3 protein. The sample yields about half a million distinct CDR3 sequences, about 22% seen once. The specimen was naive CD8+ T cells from blood, with Jurkat cell RNA spiked in. As to subset: FACS-sorted CD8+CD4-CCR7+CD45RA+ naive T cells. V usage is TRBV5-6 and J usage is TRBJ2-3; no firm D call. The origin of this receptor is a human donor in good health. Some libraries in this study had Jurkat cell RNA spiked in. CDR3 residues: CASSSDPSTQYF. In DNA, the CDR3 is TGTGCCAGCAGCTCGGACCCGAGTACGCAGTATTTT.